The clone carrying this T cell receptor beta chain came up many times. Its antigen is unknown. The data originate from a study of CD8+ T cells in alopecia areata. Turning to the study itself: Patients remained on tofacitinib for 6 to 18 months and then went 6 months without it.

This sample's treatment: oral pan-JAK inhibitor, 5-10 mg twice daily. It was cDNA, reverse transcribed from extracted RNA, that served as the sequencing template. The assay was immunoSEQ multiplex PCR, and TCRdb's table has in-frame clones only and misses some. The sample has approximately 90,000 clones; about two thirds are singletons. Points from the study as a whole: Sequencing of scalp samples also captures resident alphabeta T cells of normal skin. Scalp and blood samples kept many expanded lesional clones throughout tofacitinib.

Germline-derived CDR1 and CDR2 are DFQATT and SNEGSKA (reference sequence). Deletions cut 3 bases from V and 8 bases from J, with 7 bases between. The CDR3 totals 10 residues. This chain connects TRBV20-1 to TRBJ1-2; no definite D call. The receptor's source is a human donor with alopecia areata. The material sequenced was CD8+ T cells sorted from blood, taken at week 44, from a patient treated with tofacitinib. CDR3 in DNA: TGCAGTGCTAGCGACATAGGCTACACCTTC. This translates into CSASDIGYTF.